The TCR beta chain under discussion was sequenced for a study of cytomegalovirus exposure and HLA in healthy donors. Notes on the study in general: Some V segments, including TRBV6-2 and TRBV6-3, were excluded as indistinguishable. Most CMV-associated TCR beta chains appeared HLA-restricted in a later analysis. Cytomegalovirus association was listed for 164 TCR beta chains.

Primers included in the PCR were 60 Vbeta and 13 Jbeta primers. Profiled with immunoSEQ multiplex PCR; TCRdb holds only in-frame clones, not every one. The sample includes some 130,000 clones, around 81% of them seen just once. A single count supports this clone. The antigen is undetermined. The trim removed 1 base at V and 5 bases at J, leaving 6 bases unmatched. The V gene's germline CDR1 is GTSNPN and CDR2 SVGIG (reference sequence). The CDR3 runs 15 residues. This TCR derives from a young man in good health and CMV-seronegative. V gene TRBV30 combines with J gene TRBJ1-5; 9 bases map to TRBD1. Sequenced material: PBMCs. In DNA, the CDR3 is TGTGCCTGGAGTGCCGGGACAGGGAGTTATCAGCCCCAGCATTTT. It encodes CAWSAGTGSYQPQHF.